These 14 T cell receptor beta chains share one sample of origin, sequenced in a study of shared clonotypes between healthy human individuals. Only in-frame clones appear in the TCRdb table, and some are missing; sequencing was by immunoSEQ multiplex PCR. The sample has some 300,000 clones, less than 85% seen once; the top ten hold about 10%. The sequenced material came from memory CD4+ T cells sorted from blood. Stated subset: CD45RA-negative fraction. The receptors here all came from a man aged 25-45 years in good health.

A remark on this clone: This sample includes further DNA sequences coding for the same CDR3. DNA for the CDR3: TGTGCCAGCAGTTACTCGTTGGGCACTGAAGCTTTCTTT. As protein: CASSYSLGTEAFF. The chain is built from TRBV6-6 and TRBJ1-1, with no clear D. The V gene's germline CDR1 is MNHNY and CDR2 SVGAGI (reference sequence). This CDR3 is 13 amino acids long. V shed 0 bases and J shed 4 bases, with 6 bases lying between them.

The chain uses TRBV11-2 and TRBJ2-1; D unclear. V shed 1 base and J shed 7 bases, with 17 bases lying between them. Germline V gene sequence: CDR1 SGHAT, CDR2 FQNNGV. The CDR3 runs 16 residues. The CDR3 loop reads CASSLALGMMRNEQFF. The CDR3 DNA reads as TGTGCCAGCAGCTTAGCGTTGGGTATGATGAGGAATGAGCAGTTCTTC.

This clone was observed at least ten times. CDR3 sequence reads: CSASPVNEQFF. CDR3 DNA: TGCAGTGCTAGTCCGGTGAATGAGCAGTTCTTC. The chain joins TRBV20-1 to TRBJ2-1; D not resolved. This CDR3 contains 11 residues. The germline gives CDR1 DFQATT, CDR2 SNEGSKA (reference sequence). V was clipped by 3 bases and J by 7 bases, with 7 bases between them.

The V call is TRBV30, the J call TRBJ1-1, with D tentatively TRBD1 (6 bases). CDR1 GTSNPN and CDR2 SVGIG come from the germline V gene (reference sequence). This CDR3 spans 17 amino acids. V lost 0 bases to trimming and J lost 2 bases, with 19 bases between them. CDR3 nucleotides: TGTGCCTGGAGTGTATGGGGTGGACCGACAGGTAACACTGAAGCTTTCTTT. It specifies CAWSVWGGPTGNTEAFF.

This clone appeared a few times. The chain is built from TRBV19 and TRBJ2-7, with 10 bases that match TRBD1. This CDR3 comprises 14 residues. CDR1 is LNHDA and CDR2 is SQIVND in the germline V gene (reference sequence). The V and J ends lost 4 bases and 3 bases, in that order; junction bases with no gene match: 3. The CDR3 here is CASSSRTGGYEQYF. CDR3 bases: TGTGCCAGTAGTAGTCGGACAGGGGGCTACGAGCAGTACTTC.

V usage is TRBV5-6 and J usage is TRBJ2-7; either TRBD1 or TRBD2 may fit D (5 bases each). The CDR3 length is 15 residues. The germline CDR1 and CDR2 sequences are SGHDT and YYEEEE. The V and J ends lost 1 base and 2 bases respectively, with 13 bases between them. CDR3 in amino acids: CASSLLGTSTYEQYF. The CDR3 DNA reads TGTGCCAGCAGCTTGCTAGGGACCTCTACCTACGAGCAGTACTTC.

Details on this clone: Within the sample, other DNA sequences also encode this same CDR3. The J gene is TRBJ1-3, the V gene TRBV29-1; D unresolved. This CDR3 has 11 amino acids. Trimming took off 6 bases at V and 0 bases at J, with 3 bases between the two ends. CDR1 is SQVTM, CDR2 ANQGSEA, per germline. CDR3 sequence (DNA): TGCAGCGTGTACTCTGGAAACACCATATATTTT. It yields the protein CSVYSGNTIYF. The whole variable domain, filled in from reference TRBV29-1 and TRBJ1-3, reads SAVISQKPSRDICQRGTSLTIQCQVDSQVTMMFWYRQQPGQSLTLIATANQGSEATYESGFVIDKFPISRPNLTFSTLTVSNMSPEDSSIYLCSVYSGNTIYFGEGSWLTVV.

The rearrangement uses TRBV5-1 and TRBJ2-3, with TRBD2 identical over 14 bases. V trimming: 5 bases; J trimming: 4 bases; junction bases outside the gene matches: 9. Germline CDR1 is SGHRS and CDR2 is YFSETQ. The CDR3 is 17 residues long. CDR3 sequence: CASRPLTSGRAADTQYF. Here the CDR3 DNA reads TGCGCCAGCAGGCCCCTGACTAGCGGGAGGGCCGCAGATACGCAGTATTTT.

The CDR3 sequence: CASSPPSTVGYQAFF. Here the CDR3 DNA reads TGTGCCAGCTCACCCCCCTCGACGGTTGGGTACCAAGCTTTCTTT. This chain uses TRBV18 with TRBJ1-1; D is ambiguous. The CDR3 length is 15 residues. The V gene's germline CDR1 is KGHSH and CDR2 LQKENI. The ends were cut back, 3 bases at V and 9 bases at J, with 20 bases in the middle.

CDR3 sequence (DNA): TGCGCCAGCAGCTCGATCAACAGGGAGCATGAGCAGTTCTTC. This sequence encodes CASSSINREHEQFF. The chain employs TRBV5-1 and TRBJ2-1, with D possibly being TRBD1 (6 bases). V was shortened by 3 bases and J by 8 bases, with 15 bases between the two germline ends. The CDR3 is 14 residues long. Per the germline V gene, CDR1 is SGHRS and CDR2 is YFSETQ. Variable domain in full (rest from reference TRBV5-1 and TRBJ2-1): KAGVTQTPRYLIKTRGQQVTLSCSPISGHRSVSWYQQTPGQGLQFLFEYFSETQRNKGNFPGRFSGRQFSNSRSEMNVSTLELGDSALYLCASSSINREHEQFFGPGTRLTVL.

V usage is TRBV27 and J usage is TRBJ2-7, with TRBD2 identical over 9 bases. The CDR3 sequence is 16 residues long. Unmatched junction bases numbered 7, after V lost 2 bases and J lost 2 bases. Germline values: CDR1 MNHEY, CDR2 SMNVEV (reference sequence). The CDR3 region has the DNA TGTGCCAGCAGTTTAGGGAGCGGGAGGTTTCCCTACGAGCAGTACTTC. Protein: CASSLGSGRFPYEQYF.

This clone has just a few counts. Other DNA sequences within the sample encode an identical CDR3. The chain uses TRBV29-1 and TRBJ2-1; D not resolved. Trimming cost V 6 bases and J 0 bases, with 12 bases left between them. The germline gives CDR1 SQVTM, CDR2 ANQGSEA. The CDR3 runs 14 residues. Written as DNA, the CDR3 is TGCAGCGTATCAGGATCAAGCTCCTACAATGAGCAGTTCTTC. Translation gives CSVSGSSSYNEQFF.

CDR3 sequence (DNA): TGTGCCAGCAGCGGGGGGGGTTTCTACGAGCAGTACTTC. This sequence encodes CASSGGGFYEQYF. This rearrangement joins TRBV7-2 to TRBJ2-7, with 7 bases matching TRBD2. Germline-derived CDR1 and CDR2 are SGHTA and FQGNSA. The CDR3 extends over 13 amino acids. V shed 5 bases, J shed 3 bases, and the junction held 4 bases outside the gene matches.

This clone has at least ten counts. This chain links TRBV9 with TRBJ2-3; D uncertain. This CDR3 is 16 amino acids long. V shed 3 bases and J shed 3 bases, with 17 bases lying between them. The germline V gene has CDR1 SGDLS and CDR2 YYNGEE. CDR3 in amino acids: CASSGHGLIGTDTQYF. The CDR3 DNA reads TGTGCCAGCAGCGGTCACGGCCTAATTGGGACAGATACGCAGTATTTT.